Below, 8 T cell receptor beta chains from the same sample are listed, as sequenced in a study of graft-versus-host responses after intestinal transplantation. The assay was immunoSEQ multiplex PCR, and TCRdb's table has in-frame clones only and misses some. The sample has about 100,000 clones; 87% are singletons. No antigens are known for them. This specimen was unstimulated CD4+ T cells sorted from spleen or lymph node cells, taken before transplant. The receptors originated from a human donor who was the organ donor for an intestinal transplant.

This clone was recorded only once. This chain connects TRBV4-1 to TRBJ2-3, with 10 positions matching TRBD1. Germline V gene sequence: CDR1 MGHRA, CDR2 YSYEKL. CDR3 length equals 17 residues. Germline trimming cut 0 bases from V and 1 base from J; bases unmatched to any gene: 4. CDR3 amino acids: CASSQDAGQGGTDTQYF. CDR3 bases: TGCGCCAGCAGCCAAGATGCCGGACAGGGGGGCACAGATACGCAGTATTTT.

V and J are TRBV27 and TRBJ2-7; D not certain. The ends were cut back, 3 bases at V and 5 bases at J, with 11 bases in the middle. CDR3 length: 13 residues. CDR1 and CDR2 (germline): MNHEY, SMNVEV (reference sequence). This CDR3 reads CASSLAGFDEQYF. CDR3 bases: TGTGCCAGCAGTTTGGCCGGGTTCGACGAGCAGTACTTC.

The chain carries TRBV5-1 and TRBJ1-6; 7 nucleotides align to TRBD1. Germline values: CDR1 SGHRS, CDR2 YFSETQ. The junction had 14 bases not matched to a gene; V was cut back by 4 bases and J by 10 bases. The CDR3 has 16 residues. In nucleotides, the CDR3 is TGCGCCAGCAGCCTAGGAGGGGGCGCGGAAGGATCACCCCTCCACTTT. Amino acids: CASSLGGGAEGSPLHF.

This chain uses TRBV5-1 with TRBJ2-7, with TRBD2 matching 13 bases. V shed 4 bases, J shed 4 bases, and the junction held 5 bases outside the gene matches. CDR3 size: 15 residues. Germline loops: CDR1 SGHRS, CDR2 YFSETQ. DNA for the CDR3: TGCGCCAGCAGCCAGGGACTAGCGGGGCCTTACGAGCAGTACTTC. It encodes CASSQGLAGPYEQYF. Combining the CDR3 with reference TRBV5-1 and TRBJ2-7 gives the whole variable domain KAGVTQTPRYLIKTRGQQVTLSCSPISGHRSVSWYQQTPGQGLQFLFEYFSETQRNKGNFPGRFSGRQFSNSRSEMNVSTLELGDSALYLCASSQGLAGPYEQYFGPGTRLTVT.

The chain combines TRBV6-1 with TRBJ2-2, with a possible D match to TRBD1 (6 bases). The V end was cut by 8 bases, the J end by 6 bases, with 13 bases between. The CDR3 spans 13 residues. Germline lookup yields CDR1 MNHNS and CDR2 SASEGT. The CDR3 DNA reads TGTGCCAGCTATCGTACAGGGTCCGGGGAGCTGTTTTTT. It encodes CASYRTGSGELFF.

CDR3 nucleotides: TGTGCCAGCAGGCAAGGACGGGTCGGGGCTGAAGCTTTCTTT. Its protein is CASRQGRVGAEAFF. The chain carries TRBV7-8 and TRBJ1-1, with D uncertain. From germline, CDR1 is SGHVS and CDR2 FQNEAQ. The CDR3 has 14 residues. The V and J ends lost 6 bases and 6 bases respectively, with 17 bases between them.

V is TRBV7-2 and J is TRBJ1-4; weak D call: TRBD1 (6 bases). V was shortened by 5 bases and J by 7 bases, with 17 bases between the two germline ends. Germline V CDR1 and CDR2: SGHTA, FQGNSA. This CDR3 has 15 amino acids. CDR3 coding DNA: TGTGCCAGCAGCCCGCGACAGGCTGTAAGTGAAAAACTGTTTTTT. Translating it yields CASSPRQAVSEKLFF.

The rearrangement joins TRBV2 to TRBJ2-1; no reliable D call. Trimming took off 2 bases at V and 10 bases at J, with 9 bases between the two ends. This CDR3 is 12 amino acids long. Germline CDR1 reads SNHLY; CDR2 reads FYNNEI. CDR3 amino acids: CASSEILGEQFF. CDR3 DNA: TGTGCCAGCAGTGAAATTCTGGGGGAGCAGTTCTTC.